The 5 T cell receptor beta chains listed next were all sequenced from one sample in a study of blood T cell repertoires in COVID-19. Clones were sequenced by immunoSEQ multiplex PCR, and TCRdb holds only the in-frame ones, with some missing. This table holds roughly 430,000 clones, around 90% found once. The source material was PBMCs or T cells enriched from blood (not recorded which). The receptors derive from a woman between 40 and 55 years old with acute COVID-19.

This clone was seen a single time. This chain uses TRBV23-1 with TRBJ1-1; TRBD1 matches 10 bases. TRBV23-1 is an open reading frame, and its role is uncertain. The CDR3 length is 15 residues. J was trimmed by 4 bases and V by 6 bases; bases with no gene match: 8. CDR3 coding DNA: TGCGCCAGCAGGATGACAGGGGGCAAGTGCACTGAAGCTTTCTTT. It codes for CASRMTGGKCTEAFF.

The CDR3 region is CAISELQGAKTEAFF. The CDR3 bases are TGTGCCATCAGTGAGTTACAGGGGGCAAAGACTGAAGCTTTCTTT. V is TRBV10-3 and J is TRBJ1-1; 9 bases are shared with TRBD1. V lost 1 base to trimming and J lost 5 bases; unmatched junction nucleotides: 5. Germline values: CDR1 ENHRY, CDR2 SYGVKD. The CDR3 spans 15 residues.

The chain uses TRBV6-5 and TRBJ2-1, with D possibly TRBD2 on 7 matching bases. V was clipped by 1 base and J by 12 bases, with 10 bases between them. The CDR3 is made up of 12 amino acids. CDR1 MNHEY and CDR2 SVGAGI come from the germline V gene. The CDR3 protein is CASSYWGGRQFF. The CDR3 DNA reads as TGTGCCAGCAGTTACTGGGGGGGCAGGCAGTTCTTC.

CDR3: CASSVSTVNTEAFF. The CDR3 DNA reads as TGCGCCAGCAGCGTATCTACAGTGAACACTGAAGCTTTCTTT. This sequence joins TRBV5-1 and TRBJ1-1, with unresolved D. Trimming removed 4 bases from V and 0 bases from J, with 10 bases in between. This CDR3 region has 14 residues. Germline CDR1 reads SGHRS; CDR2 reads YFSETQ.

The V call is TRBV12-2, the J call TRBJ2-5; TRBD2, the D gene given by the table, was not confirmed from the DNA. TRBV12-2 is annotated as a pseudogene. CDR3 length: 19 amino acids. The CDR3 spells CASRLDSVPTSARGETQYF. The CDR3 DNA reads as TGTGCAAGTCGCTTAGACTCGGTACCGACTAGCGCCCGCGGGGAGACCCAGTACTTC.